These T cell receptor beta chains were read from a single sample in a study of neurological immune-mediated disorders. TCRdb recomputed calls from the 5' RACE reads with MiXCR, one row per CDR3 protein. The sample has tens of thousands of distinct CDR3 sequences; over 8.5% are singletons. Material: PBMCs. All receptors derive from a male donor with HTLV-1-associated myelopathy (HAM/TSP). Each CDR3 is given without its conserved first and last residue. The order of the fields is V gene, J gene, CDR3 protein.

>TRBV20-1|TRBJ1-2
SARSGRRYGYT
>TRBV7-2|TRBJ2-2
ASTPTRTGELF
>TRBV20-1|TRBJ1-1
SARDLWAGGTEAF
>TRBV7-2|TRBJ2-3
ASSPDGGGDTQY
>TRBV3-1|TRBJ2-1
ASSQEGRDNEQF
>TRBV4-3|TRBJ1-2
ASSQDSQAANYGYT
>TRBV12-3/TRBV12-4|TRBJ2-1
ASSLTSSYNEQF
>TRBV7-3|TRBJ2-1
ASREGNEQF
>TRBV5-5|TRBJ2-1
ASRRRGGESYNEQF
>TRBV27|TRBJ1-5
ASSAGQGWVNQPQH
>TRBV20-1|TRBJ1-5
SARVGAGERQPQH
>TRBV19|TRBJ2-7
ASSIEGKAASYEQY
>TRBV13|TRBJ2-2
ASSRGLAGANQNTGELF
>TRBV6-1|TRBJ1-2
ASTGRDRGLAGYT
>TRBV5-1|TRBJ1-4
ASSLEPGTNEKLF
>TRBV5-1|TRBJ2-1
ASSLATGGNNEQF
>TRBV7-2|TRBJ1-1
ASSLVGWDTEAF
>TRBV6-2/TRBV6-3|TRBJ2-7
ASSSGGRSYEQY
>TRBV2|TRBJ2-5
ASRGVGTQY
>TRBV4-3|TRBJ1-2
ASSLDRQNSGRGYT
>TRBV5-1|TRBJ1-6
ASSPGTGGDSPLH
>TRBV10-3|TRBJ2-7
AISEGQPYEQY
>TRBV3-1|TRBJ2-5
ASTPPGLAGGATQY
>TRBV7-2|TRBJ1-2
ASSLERAGNYGYT
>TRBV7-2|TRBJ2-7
ASSFVADSYEQY
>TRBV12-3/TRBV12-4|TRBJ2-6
ASRPVYSGANVLT
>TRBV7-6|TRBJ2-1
ASSSIAYNEQF
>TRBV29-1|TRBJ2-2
SVLPGPTPNTGELF
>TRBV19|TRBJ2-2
ASSHQGAGELF
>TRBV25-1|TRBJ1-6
ARAGTPSYNSPLH
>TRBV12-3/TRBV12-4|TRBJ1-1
ASSQTNGNTEAF